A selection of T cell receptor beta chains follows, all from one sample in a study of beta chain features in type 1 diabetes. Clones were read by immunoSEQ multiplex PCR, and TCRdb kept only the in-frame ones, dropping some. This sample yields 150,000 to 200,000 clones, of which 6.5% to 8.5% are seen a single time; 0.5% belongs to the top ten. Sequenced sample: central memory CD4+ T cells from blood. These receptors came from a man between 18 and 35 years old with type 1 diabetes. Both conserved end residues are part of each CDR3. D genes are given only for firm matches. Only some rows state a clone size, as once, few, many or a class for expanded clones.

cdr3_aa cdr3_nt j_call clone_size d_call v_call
CASSHSPPQNTEAFF TGTGCCAGCAGCCATTCCCCGCCACAGAACACTGAAGCTTTCTTT TRBJ1-1 . . TRBV16
CASSHGQGAYEQYF TGTGCCAGCAGCCATGGACAGGGGGCCTACGAGCAGTACTTC TRBJ2-7 few TRBD1 TRBV9
CASSLLSGGYTDTQYF TGTGCCAGCAGCTTGCTTAGCGGGGGATACACAGATACGCAGTATTTT TRBJ2-3 . TRBD2 TRBV5-4
CASSLRSDRGTNTEAFF TGCGCCAGCAGCTTGCGATCCGACAGGGGGACTAACACTGAAGCTTTCTTT TRBJ1-1 few TRBD1 TRBV5-1
CAVQGLGSGANVLTF TGTGCCGTACAGGGCCTGGGCTCTGGGGCCAACGTCCTGACTTTC TRBJ2-6 few . TRBV2
CSVAELSGSPNEQFF TGCAGCGTTGCTGAGTTGAGCGGGAGCCCCAATGAGCAGTTCTTC TRBJ2-1 few TRBD2 TRBV29-1
CASRDRANGNIQYF TGTGCCAGCCGGGACAGGGCTAATGGAAACATTCAGTACTTC TRBJ2-4 . TRBD1 TRBV7-2
CAWRATSGGGYTQYF TGTGCCTGGAGGGCAACTAGCGGGGGGGGATATACGCAGTATTTT TRBJ2-3 few TRBD2 TRBV30
CASGGEFNQPQHF TGTGCCAGCGGGGGGGAATTCAATCAGCCCCAGCATTTT TRBJ1-5 . . TRBV2
CASSLVGTAWRNEQFF TGTGCCAGCAGCTTGGTCGGGACAGCCTGGAGGAATGAGCAGTTCTTC TRBJ2-1 . TRBD1 TRBV5-6
CASSVGQGYYEQYF TGTGCCAGCAGCGTCGGTCAGGGATACTACGAGCAGTACTTC TRBJ2-7 few . TRBV9
CASSLELVAEETQYF TGTGCCAGCAGCTTGGAGTTGGTGGCGGAAGAGACCCAGTACTTC TRBJ2-5 . . TRBV5-4
CASSLSSSGDQPQHF TGTGCCAGCAGCTTATCTAGCAGTGGGGATCAGCCCCAGCATTTT TRBJ1-5 few . TRBV7-9
CASSNTDRLYEQYF TGTGCCAGCAGCAATACGGACAGGTTGTACGAGCAGTACTTC TRBJ2-7 few TRBD1 TRBV11-2
CASSHAPGLAGYNEQFF TGTGCCAGCAGCCACGCCCCCGGGCTAGCCGGTTACAATGAGCAGTTCTTC TRBJ2-1 . . TRBV7-9
CSVPSGLDGYTF TGCAGCGTCCCTAGTGGGTTAGATGGCTACACCTTC TRBJ1-2 many . TRBV29-1
CASSRRQYEQYF TGTGCCAGCAGCCGACGACAGTACGAGCAGTACTTC TRBJ2-7 . . TRBV7-2
CASSHPVGQGSNSPLHF TGTGCCAGCAGTCACCCGGTGGGGCAGGGATCTAATTCACCCCTCCACTTT TRBJ1-6 few . TRBV7-9
CASSPVDNSDTDTQYF TGTGCCAGCAGCCCGGTGGACAACTCTGATACAGATACGCAGTATTTT TRBJ2-3 . . TRBV5-6
CAWSVGGGFSFYGYTF TGTGCCTGGAGTGTAGGCGGGGGGTTTTCGTTCTATGGCTACACCTTC TRBJ1-2 few . TRBV30
CSGGDGTDYGYTF TGCAGCGGGGGGGACGGCACGGACTATGGCTACACCTTC TRBJ1-2 . . TRBV29-1
CASRRQGAYEQYF TGTGCCAGCAGAAGACAGGGGGCCTACGAGCAGTACTTC TRBJ2-7 . TRBD1 TRBV6-5
CASSVGGANNEQFF TGTGCCAGCAGCGTAGGGGGCGCGAACAATGAGCAGTTCTTC TRBJ2-1 few . TRBV9
CASSLSSLGRGEQYF TGTGCCAGCAGCTTATCTAGCCTAGGGCGTGGCGAGCAGTACTTC TRBJ2-7 few . TRBV7-2
CASSSVRGNSYEQYF TGTGCCAGCAGTTCAGTGAGGGGGAACTCCTACGAGCAGTACTTC TRBJ2-7 . . TRBV27
CASAMSQLTNQPQHF TGTGCCAGCGCGATGTCCCAACTCACGAATCAGCCCCAGCATTTT TRBJ1-5 . . TRBV2
CASSRTGIGNEQFF TGTGCCAGCTCCCGGACAGGGATAGGCAATGAGCAGTTCTTC TRBJ2-1 many TRBD1 TRBV18
CASSFIGTGGEKLFF TGTGCCAGCAGCTTTATCGGGACAGGTGGTGAAAAACTGTTTTTT TRBJ1-4 . TRBD1 TRBV5-6
CSIASGGSTDTQYF TGCAGCATTGCTAGCGGAGGTAGCACAGATACGCAGTATTTT TRBJ2-3 . TRBD2 TRBV29-1
CASSRSGSPQETQYF TGTGCCAGCAGCCGATCCGGGAGCCCACAAGAGACCCAGTACTTC TRBJ2-5 . . TRBV4-2
CASSQDQFLRPSYEQYF TGCGCCAGCAGCCAAGATCAGTTTTTGAGGCCCTCCTACGAGCAGTACTTC TRBJ2-7 few . TRBV4-1
CASEGTRSAGELFF TGTGCCAGCGAGGGGACTAGAAGTGCCGGGGAGCTGTTTTTT TRBJ2-2 . TRBD2 TRBV27
CASARQTGEKLFF TGTGCCAGCGCACGCCAGACAGGGGAAAAACTGTTTTTT TRBJ1-4 . TRBD1 TRBV28
CASSQKRDTQYF TGTGCCAGCAGTCAGAAGAGGGATACGCAGTATTTT TRBJ2-3 few . TRBV28
CASSGTGSQPQHF TGTGCCAGCAGCGGGACAGGGAGTCAGCCCCAGCATTTT TRBJ1-5 few TRBD1 TRBV7-2
CASSDMTATNEKLFF TGTGCCAGCAGTGATATGACAGCAACTAATGAAAAACTGTTTTTT TRBJ1-4 . . TRBV6-1
CASSGGGGDNQPQHF TGTGCCAGCAGCGGGGGCGGGGGAGACAATCAGCCCCAGCATTTT TRBJ1-5 . . TRBV28
CASSTPGQGPDTQYF TGTGCCAGTAGTACACCGGGACAGGGGCCAGATACGCAGTATTTT TRBJ2-3 . TRBD1 TRBV19
CASSLDGPRQYF TGTGCCAGCAGTTTAGATGGCCCACGGCAGTACTTC TRBJ2-7 . . TRBV28
CATGLAGGNEQFF TGTGCCACAGGACTAGCGGGAGGCAATGAGCAGTTCTTC TRBJ2-1 . TRBD2 TRBV6-5
CASSATGGLGYTF TGTGCCAGCAGTGCGACAGGGGGCTTGGGCTACACCTTC TRBJ1-2 few TRBD1 TRBV27
CASSPGEYTVSYGYTF TGTGCCAGCAGTCCAGGGGAATACACGGTTAGCTATGGCTACACCTTC TRBJ1-2 . . TRBV28
CASSPPGTEAFF TGTGCCAGCAGCCCCCCGGGGACTGAAGCTTTCTTT TRBJ1-1 . . TRBV6-6
CASSFGTAQSYEQYF TGTGCCAGCAGCTTTGGGACAGCTCAAAGCTACGAGCAGTACTTC TRBJ2-7 few TRBD1 TRBV7-9
CASSLAVQGGQFF TGTGCCAGCAGCTTAGCGGTTCAAGGGGGGCAGTTCTTC TRBJ2-1 . . TRBV7-7
CASSSQGGDYGYTF TGCGCCAGCAGCTCCCAGGGGGGAGACTATGGCTACACCTTC TRBJ1-2 . TRBD1 TRBV5-1
CACGTGPYEQYF TGTGCCTGCGGGACAGGGCCCTACGAGCAGTACTTC TRBJ2-7 . TRBD1 TRBV6-5
CASSLGQGPMGGPLHF TGCGCCAGCAGCTTGGGACAGGGCCCTATGGGGGGACCCCTCCACTTT TRBJ1-6 few TRBD1 TRBV5-1
CSASAQGQFF TGCAGTGCTAGTGCACAGGGGCAGTTCTTC TRBJ2-1 . . TRBV20-1
CASSQLLARDEQFF TGTGCCAGCAGCCAGCTACTAGCGCGGGATGAGCAGTTCTTC TRBJ2-1 few TRBD2 TRBV14
CASSLGLRGGVEQFF TGTGCCAGCAGCTTAGGCCTCCGGGGCGGGGTAGAGCAGTTCTTC TRBJ2-1 . . TRBV7-2
CASSPQGPAGYTF TGTGCCAGCAGCCCACAGGGGCCCGCGGGCTACACCTTC TRBJ1-2 . TRBD1 TRBV7-2
CASSLGGGGSNQPQHF TGTGCCAGCAGCTTGGGAGGGGGCGGGAGCAATCAGCCCCAGCATTTT TRBJ1-5 few TRBD1 TRBV5-4
CASNIAGGKEETQYF TGTGCCAGCAATATAGCGGGGGGAAAGGAAGAGACCCAGTACTTC TRBJ2-5 few TRBD2 TRBV2
CASTSGNGYEQYF TGTGCCAGCACCTCAGGGAATGGCTACGAGCAGTACTTC TRBJ2-7 few . TRBV18
CASSPQLAGFRDNEQFF TGTGCCAGCAGTCCACAACTAGCGGGGTTCAGAGACAATGAGCAGTTCTTC TRBJ2-1 few TRBD2 TRBV27
CASSRETGLAKYNEQFF TGCGCCAGCAGCCGAGAAACAGGACTAGCGAAGTACAATGAGCAGTTCTTC TRBJ2-1 few TRBD2 TRBV4-1